This is a list of T cell receptor beta chains from one sample in a study of vaccination effects on CD4 cells after COVID-19. These receptors lack a known antigen. The method was immunoSEQ multiplex PCR; TCRdb's version includes in-frame clones alone and lacks a portion of them. The repertoire includes 21,000 or so clones, 76% of them detected once, and around 10% sits in the top ten. Specimen: CD4+ T cells from PBMCs cultured with HCoV-229E spike peptides, collected after COVID-19 vaccination. The source is a human donor who received a COVID-19 vaccine. Each CDR3 is given with its conserved first and last residue.

v_call cdr3_aa
TRBV28 CASSSITGSASGGVGNEQFF
TRBV5-4 CASSLASGSKNEQFF
TRBV10-3 CAISDGTSGRAGLETQYF
TRBV5-1 CASSLAYTGGGLDTQYF
TRBV19 CASTQGQTNYGYTF
TRBV29-1 CSGLTGVSYNEQFF
TRBV12-5 CASGLGTWTASRGNEQFF
TRBV7-8 CASSPRTAYNEQFF
TRBV5-1 CASSTGTGDYEQYF
TRBV25-1 CATARPGVTEAFF
TRBV29-1 CSVEKDRGLNYGYTF
TRBV5-1 CASSFLGTSVMEEQFF